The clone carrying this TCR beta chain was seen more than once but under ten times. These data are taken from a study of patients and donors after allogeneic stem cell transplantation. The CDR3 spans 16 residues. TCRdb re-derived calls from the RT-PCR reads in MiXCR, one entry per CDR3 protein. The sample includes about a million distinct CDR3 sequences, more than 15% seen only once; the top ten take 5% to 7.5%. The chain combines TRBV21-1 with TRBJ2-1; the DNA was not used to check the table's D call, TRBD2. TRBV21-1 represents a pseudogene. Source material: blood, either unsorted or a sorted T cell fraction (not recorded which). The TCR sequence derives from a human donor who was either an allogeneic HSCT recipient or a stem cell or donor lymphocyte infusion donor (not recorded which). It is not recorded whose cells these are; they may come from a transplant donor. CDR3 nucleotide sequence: TGTGCCAGCAGCAAAGGCGGACTAGCGGGATACAATGAGCAGTTCTTC. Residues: CASSKGGLAGYNEQFF.